This TCR beta chain came from a study of technical replicates of blood from several donors (dated by TCRdb to about 2017). As regards this clone: It lacks a known antigen. Nothing much larger sits one base from this clone, and base qualities are not available.

The CDR3 starts with the cysteine, ends with the phenylalanine, and has 13 residues. The CDR3 DNA has 39 bases and is translated from base 1. Relative to germline, V is missing 7 bases and J is missing 4 bases, with 7 bases of the junction outside any gene match. Reading the germline V gene gives CDR1 SQVTM and CDR2 ANQGSEA. Libraries were prepared through the immunoSEQ multiplex PCR assay. TCRdb's version of the immuneACCESS table is confined to in-frame rearrangements and falls short of the full clone set. An unresolved V gene accounts for under half of the shortfall where checked; the remainder is of unknown origin. The sample table contains 60,000 to 85,000 clones; only one count was recorded for 90% to 95% of them. The top ten constitute about 0.4% of the sample.

The source is a human donor in good health. The V gene is TRBV29-1 and the J gene is TRBJ1-2; TRBD1 agrees with 9 junctional bases. Sequencing was carried out using T cells isolated from PBMCs. CDR3 region: CSAGQGLGYGYTF. The sequence in DNA is TGCAGCGCTGGACAGGGGCTAGGCTATGGCTACACCTTC. Where the CDR3 stops, the reference TRBV29-1 and TRBJ1-2 genes take over; the full variable domain is SAVISQKPSRDICQRGTSLTIQCQVDSQVTMMFWYRQQPGQSLTLIATANQGSEATYESGFVIDKFPISRPNLTFSTLTVSNMSPEDSSIYLCSAGQGLGYGYTFGSGTRLTVV.